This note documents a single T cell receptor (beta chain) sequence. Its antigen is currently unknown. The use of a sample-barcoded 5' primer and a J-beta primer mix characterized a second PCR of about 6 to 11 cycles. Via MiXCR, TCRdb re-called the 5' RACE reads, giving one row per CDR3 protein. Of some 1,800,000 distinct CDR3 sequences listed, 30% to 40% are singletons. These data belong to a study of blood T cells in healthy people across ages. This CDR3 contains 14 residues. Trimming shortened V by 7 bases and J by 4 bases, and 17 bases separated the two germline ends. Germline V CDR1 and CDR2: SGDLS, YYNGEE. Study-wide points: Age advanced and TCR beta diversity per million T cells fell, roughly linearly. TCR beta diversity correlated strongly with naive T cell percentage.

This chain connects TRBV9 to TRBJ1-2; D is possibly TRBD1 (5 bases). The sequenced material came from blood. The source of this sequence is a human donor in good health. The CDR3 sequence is CASEETGLGYGYTF. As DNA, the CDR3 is TGTGCCAGCGAAGAAACAGGACTAGGCTATGGCTACACCTTC.